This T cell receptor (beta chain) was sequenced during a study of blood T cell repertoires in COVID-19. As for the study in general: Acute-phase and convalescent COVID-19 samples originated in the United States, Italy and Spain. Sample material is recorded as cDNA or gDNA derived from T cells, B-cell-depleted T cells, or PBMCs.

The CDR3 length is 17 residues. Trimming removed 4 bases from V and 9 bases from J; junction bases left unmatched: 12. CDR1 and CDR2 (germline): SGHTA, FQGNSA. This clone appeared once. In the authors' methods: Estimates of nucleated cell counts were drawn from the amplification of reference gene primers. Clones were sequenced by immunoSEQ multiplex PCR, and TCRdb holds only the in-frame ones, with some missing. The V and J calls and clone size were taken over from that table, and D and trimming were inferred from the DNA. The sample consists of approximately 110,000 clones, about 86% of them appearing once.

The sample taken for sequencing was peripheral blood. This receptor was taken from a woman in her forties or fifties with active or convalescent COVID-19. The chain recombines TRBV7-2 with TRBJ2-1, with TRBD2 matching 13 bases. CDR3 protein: CASSSGLAGEWGGEQFF. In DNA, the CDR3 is TGTGCCAGCAGCTCAGGACTAGCGGGAGAATGGGGTGGTGAGCAGTTCTTC.